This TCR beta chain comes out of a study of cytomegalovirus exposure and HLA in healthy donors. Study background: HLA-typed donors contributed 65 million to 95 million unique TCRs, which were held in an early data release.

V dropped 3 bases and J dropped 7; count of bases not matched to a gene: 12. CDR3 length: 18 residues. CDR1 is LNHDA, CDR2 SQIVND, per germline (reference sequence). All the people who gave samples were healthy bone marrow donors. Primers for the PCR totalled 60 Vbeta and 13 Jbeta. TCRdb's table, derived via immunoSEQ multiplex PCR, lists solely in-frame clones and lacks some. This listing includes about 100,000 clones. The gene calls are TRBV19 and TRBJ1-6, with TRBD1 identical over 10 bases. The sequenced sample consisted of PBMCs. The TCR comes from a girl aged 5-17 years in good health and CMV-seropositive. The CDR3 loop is CASSMATGTGASNSPLHF. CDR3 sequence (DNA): TGTGCCAGTAGTATGGCGACCGGGACAGGGGCCTCCAATTCACCCCTCCACTTT.